Below are 5 T cell receptor beta chains sequenced from a single sample in a study of shared clonotypes between healthy human individuals. TCRdb's copy holds only in-frame clones and misses some; the assay was immunoSEQ multiplex PCR. The sample has about 470,000 clones, more than 75% seen once; the top ten hold 13%. Input material: PBMCs. These receptors all come from a woman aged 40 to 50 in good health. Some clones in this sample may be carry-over from other donors' samples.

This chain uses TRBV5-6 with TRBJ2-2; D is perhaps TRBD2 (6 bases). Trimming removed 4 bases at V and 6 bases at J, with 13 bases between. Per the germline V gene, CDR1 is SGHDT and CDR2 is YYEEEE. This CDR3 comprises 14 residues. CDR3: CASSLTRGAGELFF. Written as DNA, the CDR3 is TGTGCCAGCAGCCTGACTAGAGGGGCCGGGGAGCTGTTTTTT.

V gene TRBV2 combines with J gene TRBJ1-1; no definite D call. The CDR3 consists of 13 residues. The V and J ends lost 5 bases and 1 base respectively, with 8 bases between them. Germline V gene lookup returns CDR1 SNHLY and CDR2 FYNNEI. The CDR3 DNA reads TGTGCCAGCAGTAAGGGCCCGAACACTGAAGCTTTCTTT. Residues: CASSKGPNTEAFF.

Turning to this clone: Compared with germline, one end of the junction differs, possibly owing to a read error. The chain combines TRBV7-7 with TRBJ2-3; weak D call: TRBD1 (6 bases). The CDR3 covers 14 residues. Germline CDR1 reads SSHAT; CDR2 reads FNYEAQ (reference sequence). CDR3 in amino acids: CASSTDRNTDTQYF. In nucleotides, the CDR3 is TGTGCTAGCAGCACGGACAGAAACACAGATACGCAGTATTTT.

The V call is TRBV5-1, the J call TRBJ1-1, with D unclear. CDR3 length: 14 residues. Germline CDR1 is SGHRS and CDR2 is YFSETQ. V lost 6 bases and J lost 2, with 14 bases in between. The CDR3 bases are TGCGCCAGCACCCTAGAAAGAGCTAACACTGAAGCTTTCTTT. It specifies CASTLERANTEAFF.

At least ten counts were recorded for this clone. The sample contains more than one DNA sequence encoding this CDR3. V gene TRBV15 combines with J gene TRBJ1-1; D gene uncertain. With 3 bases removed from V and 3 bases from J, the gap between germline ends came to 5 bases. Germline CDR1 is LNHNV and CDR2 is YYDKDF (reference sequence). The CDR3 length is 12 residues. The CDR3 sequence is CATSRGYTEAFF. The CDR3, as DNA: TGTGCCACCAGCAGGGGGTACACTGAAGCTTTCTTT.